The 6 T cell receptor beta chains below all came from one sample that was sequenced in a study of blood T cell repertoires in COVID-19 (dated by TCRdb to 2018 to 2020). Libraries came from the immunoSEQ multiplex PCR assay. Here the immuneACCESS table is served through TCRdb, limited to in-frame sequences with V and J called. Missing clones are a known gap in these copies; in checked studies unresolved V genes cover under half, and the rest lacks a known reason. This sample is represented by 250,000 to 350,000 clones; around 87% of them were singletons. Clones ranked in the top ten supply around 2.2% of the sample. The sample consisted of peripheral blood. The receptors were gathered from a woman aged 50 to 60 who had recovered from COVID-19.

The chain carries TRBV7-9 and TRBJ1-4; D may be TRBD1 (5 bases). The CDR3 runs to 15 residues. Germline CDR1 is SEHNR and CDR2 is FQNEAQ (reference sequence). Between the trimmed V and J ends, which lost 1 base and 3 bases, there was a span of 9 bases. CDR3 loop: CASSLVTGANEKLFF. The CDR3 nucleotides read TGTGCCAGCAGCTTAGTTACGGGGGCTAATGAAAAACTGTTTTTT.

The chain uses TRBV11-1 and TRBJ1-2, with 7 nucleotides matching TRBD1. This CDR3 has 15 amino acids. CDR1 is SGHAT and CDR2 is FQDESV in the germline V gene (reference sequence). The V segment lost 5 bases and the J segment 6 bases; nucleotides outside the gene matches: 12. Here the CDR3 reads CASSPTGFSLHGYTF. The DNA of the CDR3 is TGTGCCAGCAGCCCGACAGGGTTTTCCCTCCATGGCTACACCTTC.

The genes are TRBV29-1 and TRBJ2-3; 12 nucleotides line up with TRBD1. Trimming removed 4 bases from V and 3 bases from J; junction bases left unmatched: 2. The CDR3 spans 14 residues. Germline values: CDR1 SQVTM, CDR2 ANQGSEA. CDR3 sequence (DNA): TGCAGCGTTGGGGGACAGGGGGCGACAGATACGCAGTATTTT. Translating it yields CSVGGQGATDTQYF.

This clone came up a few times. The V call is TRBV30, the J call TRBJ1-1; TRBD1 agrees at 10 bases. Losses at the gene ends were 2 bases for V and 1 base for J; bases not matched to a gene: 10. Looked up from germline, CDR1 is GTSNPN and CDR2 is SVGIG (reference sequence). The CDR3 length is 17 residues. The CDR3 DNA is TGTGCCTGGAGTACCCGACAGGGGGCAAAAGAGAACACTGAAGCTTTCTTT. It is translated as CAWSTRQGAKENTEAFF.

The chain employs TRBV28 and TRBJ2-7, with TRBD1 matching 9 bases. Germline V gene lookup returns CDR1 MDHEN and CDR2 SYDVKM. The CDR3 has 13 amino acids. The ends lost 10 bases at V and 5 bases at J; junction bases unmatched: 9. CDR3 nucleotide sequence: TGTGCCATCAAGACAGGGGGTATCCACGAGCAGTACTTC. Translated, it gives CAIKTGGIHEQYF.

The CDR3 DNA is TGTGCCAGCAGTGAAATAGCGGGGGAGATGGTTGAGACCCAGTACTTC. It specifies CASSEIAGEMVETQYF. The rearrangement links TRBV2 to TRBJ2-5, with 9 bases identical to TRBD2. With V trimmed by 2 bases and J by 5 bases, 9 bases remained unmatched. CDR1 is SNHLY, CDR2 FYNNEI, per germline. The CDR3 is made up of 16 amino acids.